The rows below give T cell receptor beta chains drawn from one sample of a study of patients and donors after allogeneic stem cell transplantation. TCRdb reprocessed the RT-PCR reads with MiXCR, giving one entry per CDR3 protein. Among about a million distinct CDR3 sequences, about 20% were seen once, and the ten largest hold 5.5% to 6.5%. Sequenced sample: blood, either unsorted or a sorted T cell fraction (not recorded which). The receptors here all came from a human donor who was either an allogeneic HSCT recipient or a stem cell or donor lymphocyte infusion donor (not recorded which). It is not recorded whose cells these are; they may come from a transplant donor. Each CDR3 is given with its conserved first and last residue. The order of the fields is J gene, clone size, V gene, CDR3 protein. Expanded clones get a size class; other rows say once, few or many, or leave the size out.

J: TRBJ2-1
size: many
V: TRBV4-1
CDR3: CASSQGFLAGYNEQFF

J: TRBJ1-1
size: few
V: TRBV6-1
CDR3: CASSVYRGNTEAFF

J: TRBJ2-5
size: -
V: TRBV3-1
CDR3: CASSQYLVAGETQYF

J: TRBJ2-5
size: -
V: TRBV12-5
CDR3: CASGLTETQYF

J: TRBJ1-2
size: few
V: TRBV27
CDR3: CASSSQGALSYGYTF

J: TRBJ2-7
size: -
V: TRBV7-8
CDR3: CASSLLQGSYEQYF

J: TRBJ2-5
size: once
V: TRBV15
CDR3: CATSKGGSQETQYF

J: TRBJ2-7
size: few
V: TRBV30
CDR3: CAWSVLDREIAEQYF

J: TRBJ1-1
size: -
V: TRBV12-3/TRBV12-4
CDR3: CAAGQDNTEAFF

J: TRBJ2-2
size: -
V: TRBV27
CDR3: CASRTYTGELFF

J: TRBJ1-2
size: -
V: TRBV20-1
CDR3: CSAPPGQGLYYGYTF

J: TRBJ2-2
size: -
V: TRBV7-3
CDR3: CASSLTRGPGELFF

J: TRBJ1-5
size: few
V: TRBV20-1
CDR3: CSARSRGLVQPQHF

J: TRBJ2-1
size: few
V: TRBV7-9
CDR3: CASSPHGSYNEQFF

J: TRBJ1-1
size: -
V: TRBV4-3
CDR3: CASSQVDRRGTEAFF

J: TRBJ1-2
size: -
V: TRBV2
CDR3: CASRSTVWNYGYTF

J: TRBJ2-3
size: -
V: TRBV5-1
CDR3: CASSLAPGGTDTQYF

J: TRBJ1-2
size: few
V: TRBV24-1
CDR3: CATSDYDRAEGYTF

J: TRBJ1-1
size: few
V: TRBV20-1
CDR3: CSACSWGQMNTEAFF

J: TRBJ1-1
size: many
V: TRBV6-5
CDR3: CASSYLGVNTEAFF

J: TRBJ2-7
size: few
V: TRBV6-1
CDR3: CASSTGQLYEQYF

J: TRBJ2-1
size: -
V: TRBV5-1
CDR3: CASSLGTSGRINEQFF

J: TRBJ1-2
size: -
V: TRBV9
CDR3: CASSVRSRDTNGANYGYTF

J: TRBJ2-1
size: -
V: TRBV7-2
CDR3: CASSLVPGPNNEQFF

J: TRBJ2-5
size: few
V: TRBV7-9
CDR3: CATIAVQETQYF

J: TRBJ2-3
size: -
V: TRBV13
CDR3: CASLAGATDTQYF

J: TRBJ1-6
size: few
V: TRBV20-1
CDR3: CSARRQGYNSPLHF

J: TRBJ2-3
size: -
V: TRBV7-6
CDR3: CASSSSITDTQYF

J: TRBJ1-4
size: -
V: TRBV7-9
CDR3: CASSTPTTNEKLFF

J: TRBJ2-5
size: -
V: TRBV5-1
CDR3: CASSSGTSGKLQETQYF

J: TRBJ2-3
size: few
V: TRBV20-1
CDR3: CSVIHLAEPITDTQYF

J: TRBJ1-1
size: many
V: TRBV12-3/TRBV12-4
CDR3: CASSLTVGYMNTEAFF

J: TRBJ2-3
size: few
V: TRBV27
CDR3: CASFSISGTSSTDTQYF

J: TRBJ1-3
size: few
V: TRBV10-3
CDR3: CAISESRPSGNTIYF

J: TRBJ2-7
size: -
V: TRBV27
CDR3: CASSGTNLISYEQYF

J: TRBJ1-1
size: -
V: TRBV6-5
CDR3: CASSYLEPGGNTEAFF

J: TRBJ2-7
size: -
V: TRBV6-5
CDR3: CASSYGVGSYEQYF

J: TRBJ1-2
size: few
V: TRBV29-1
CDR3: CSVETSSLYGYTF

J: TRBJ2-1
size: -
V: TRBV7-8
CDR3: CASGFPAGAPPDEQFF

J: TRBJ2-1
size: -
V: TRBV11-3
CDR3: CASSLGRMSYQQFF

J: TRBJ2-1
size: -
V: TRBV12-5
CDR3: CASGLGIPTGGPYNEQFF

J: TRBJ2-3
size: -
V: TRBV9
CDR3: CASSVWGLGTDTQYF

J: TRBJ2-7
size: few
V: TRBV6-2/TRBV6-3
CDR3: CASSYQSGDEQYF

J: TRBJ2-5
size: -
V: TRBV7-2
CDR3: CASSPMGRGQETQYF

J: TRBJ2-5
size: -
V: TRBV4-2
CDR3: CASSQVGSGGKETQYF

J: TRBJ2-5
size: many
V: TRBV5-6
CDR3: CASSFRGVETQYF

J: TRBJ1-2
size: few
V: TRBV7-8
CDR3: CASTSGSTGARLFNYGYTF

J: TRBJ2-7
size: -
V: TRBV3-1
CDR3: CASSQDNPWRRTYEQYF

J: TRBJ1-1
size: few
V: TRBV4-1
CDR3: CASSQEMVGGRTEAFF

J: TRBJ1-2
size: few
V: TRBV28
CDR3: CASTNLGGGYGYTF

J: TRBJ2-3
size: -
V: TRBV12-3/TRBV12-4
CDR3: CASSFVSVDTQYF

J: TRBJ1-4
size: few
V: TRBV29-1
CDR3: CSALVGATNEKLFF

J: TRBJ1-2
size: -
V: TRBV5-5
CDR3: CASSPNPPDSGGRGYTF

J: TRBJ1-5
size: few
V: TRBV19
CDR3: CASSIVGWVQPQHF

J: TRBJ1-2
size: -
V: TRBV24-1
CDR3: CATSDGQAYGYTF